Below are 21 T cell receptor beta chains sequenced from a single sample in a study of blood T cell repertoires in COVID-19. The repertoire was sequenced with immunoSEQ multiplex PCR; TCRdb's copy has only in-frame clones and lacks some. The sample yields fewer than 250,000 clones, roughly 87% seen once. The sample comprised PBMCs or T cells enriched from blood (not recorded which). Source of these receptors: a woman between 25 and 40 years old with acute COVID-19.

This clone was picked up a small number of times. This chain connects TRBV4-3 to TRBJ1-2; no definite D call. This CDR3 comprises 15 residues. Germline V gene data show CDR1 as LGHNA and CDR2 as YSLEER. V was cut by 0 bases and J by 1 base, with 9 bases left in between. The CDR3 nucleotides read TGCGCCAGCAGCCAAGATCGGTCCGTTAACTATGGCTACACCTTC. It translates to CASSQDRSVNYGYTF.

V is TRBV7-9 and J is TRBJ1-6; D call uncertain. Germline V gene data show CDR1 as SEHNR and CDR2 as FQNEAQ (reference sequence). The germline V and J ends were trimmed by 4 bases and 6 bases, with 16 bases remaining between them. The CDR3 extends over 16 amino acids. Here the CDR3 DNA reads TGTGCCAGCAGCTCCGAGTTCCGGGTTCCTAATTCACCCCTCCACTTT. Protein sequence: CASSSEFRVPNSPLHF.

The chain joins TRBV7-9 to TRBJ2-3; 12 bases align to TRBD2. The V gene's germline CDR1 is SEHNR and CDR2 FQNEAQ (reference sequence). V dropped 5 bases and J dropped 2; count of bases not matched to a gene: 8. This CDR3 region has 17 residues. The CDR3 region has the DNA TGTGCCAGCAGCCAACGGACTAGCGGGGCCTTCACAGATACGCAGTATTTT. It codes for CASSQRTSGAFTDTQYF.

This clone was detected only once. V gene TRBV7-9 combines with J gene TRBJ1-6; 7 bases map to TRBD1. The germline CDR1 and CDR2 sequences are SEHNR and FQNEAQ (reference sequence). The J segment lost 2 bases and the V segment lost 1 base, leaving 2 bases of the junction unmatched. CDR3 length: 16 amino acids. This CDR3 reads CASSLEGAPYNSPLHF. CDR3 coding DNA: TGTGCCAGCAGCTTAGAGGGGGCCCCCTATAATTCACCCCTCCACTTT.

This clone was counted only a few times. V usage is TRBV29-1 and J usage is TRBJ1-1; perhaps TRBD1 as D (6 bases). Germline lookup yields CDR1 SQVTM and CDR2 ANQGSEA. The germline V and J ends were trimmed by 6 bases and 8 bases, with 13 bases remaining between them. The CDR3 consists of 11 residues. CDR3 protein: CSVRDGTEAFF. CDR3 bases: TGCAGCGTCAGGGATGGGACAGAAGCTTTCTTT.

This clone has only one observation. This chain connects TRBV12-3 or TRBV12-4 to TRBJ2-3, with D maybe TRBD2 (5 bases). Deletions cut 8 bases from V and 2 bases from J, with 11 bases between. This CDR3 contains 13 residues. Here the CDR3 DNA reads TGTGCCAGCTCTCCCGGGATCACAGATACGCAGTATTTT. It translates to CASSPGITDTQYF.

This chain uses TRBV24-1 with TRBJ2-1; D remains ambiguous. Trimming cost V 3 bases and J 5 bases, with 7 bases left between them. The CDR3 is 13 residues long. In germline, CDR1 is KGHDR, CDR2 SFDVKD. The CDR3 sequence: CATSDEVDNEQFF. The CDR3 DNA is TGTGCCACCAGTGATGAGGTTGACAATGAGCAGTTCTTC.

The rearrangement uses TRBV6-5 and TRBJ2-7, with D possibly being TRBD2 (6 bases). Germline CDR1 and CDR2: MNHEY and SVGAGI. Deletions cut 7 bases from V and 5 bases from J, with 18 bases between. The CDR3 covers 14 residues. CDR3 region: CASIKGTGHDEQYF. Written as DNA, the CDR3 is TGTGCCAGCATCAAGGGGACTGGGCATGACGAGCAGTACTTC.

This sequence joins TRBV18 and TRBJ1-2; D not certain. This CDR3 region has 15 residues. Deletions cut 3 bases from V and 3 bases from J, with 14 bases between. The germline V gene has CDR1 KGHSH and CDR2 LQKENI. The DNA for the CDR3 is TGTGCCAGCTCACCCGGGGAGGGCCGGGACTATGGCTACACCTTC. Encoded protein: CASSPGEGRDYGYTF.

The V gene is TRBV30, the J gene TRBJ1-1; D possibly corresponds to TRBD1 (5 bases). The length of the CDR3 is 13 residues. V lost 2 bases to trimming and J lost 1 base, with 8 bases between them. CDR1 is GTSNPN, CDR2 SVGIG, per germline (reference sequence). CDR3 loop: CAWSKGWNTEAFF. CDR3 DNA sequence: TGTGCCTGGAGTAAGGGGTGGAACACTGAAGCTTTCTTT. Variable domain in full (rest from reference TRBV30 and TRBJ1-1): SQTIHQWPATLVQPVGSPLSLECTVEGTSNPNLYWYRQAAGRGLQLLFYSVGIGQISSEVPQNLSASRPQDRQFILSSKKLLLSDSGFYLCAWSKGWNTEAFFGQGTRLTVV.

This clone was counted a single time. V usage is TRBV6-2 or TRBV6-3 and J usage is TRBJ2-3; TRBD2 matches at 12 bases. Germline V gives CDR1 MNHEY, CDR2 SVGEGT. The V and J ends lost 4 bases and 2 bases, in that order; junction bases with no gene match: 10. The CDR3 consists of 18 residues. CDR3 sequence reads: CASSFPGLAGNPTDTQYF. The DNA of the CDR3 is TGTGCCAGCAGTTTTCCCGGACTAGCGGGGAACCCCACAGATACGCAGTATTTT.

This chain joins TRBV19 and TRBJ1-4; D may be TRBD1 (6 bases). The CDR3 spans 15 residues. The germline V and J ends were trimmed by 4 bases and 7 bases, with 16 bases remaining between them. Germline CDR1 reads LNHDA; CDR2 reads SQIVND (reference sequence). The CDR3 loop reads CASSTLRDIGEKLFF. The CDR3 region has the DNA TGTGCCAGTAGTACGCTCCGGGACATAGGTGAAAAACTGTTTTTT.

V and J are TRBV5-5 and TRBJ1-4; 10 bases are shared with TRBD1. CDR1 and CDR2 (germline): SGHKS, YYEKEE (reference sequence). Trimming cost V 5 bases and J 4 bases; bases outside gene matches: 5. There are 15 residues in the CDR3. CDR3 amino acids: CASSPGTGVNEKLFF. In DNA form, the CDR3 reads TGTGCCAGCAGTCCCGGGACAGGGGTTAATGAAAAACTGTTTTTT.

Here the CDR3 DNA reads TGCGCCAGCAGCTTGTTGTGGCTCCCGGGAAACATTCAGTACTTC. It codes for CASSLLWLPGNIQYF. The rearrangement links TRBV5-1 to TRBJ2-4; D unresolved. CDR1 and CDR2 (germline): SGHRS, YFSETQ. This CDR3 contains 15 residues. Between the trimmed V and J ends, which lost 1 base and 6 bases, there was a span of 14 bases.

The genes are TRBV15 and TRBJ1-5, with D possibly being TRBD1 (5 bases). This CDR3 has 14 residues. Germline-derived CDR1 and CDR2 are LNHNV and YYDKDF (reference sequence). Trimming cost V 5 bases and J 5 bases, with 13 bases left between them. DNA of the CDR3: TGTGCCACCAGCTCAGGTGGAGGGGATCAGCCCCAGCATTTT. The encoded protein is CATSSGGGDQPQHF. Full variable domain (remainder filled in from reference TRBV15 and TRBJ1-5): DAMVIQNPRYQVTQFGKPVTLSCSQTLNHNVMYWYQQKSSQAPKLLFHYYDKDFNNEADTPDNFQSRRPNTSFCFLDIRSPGLGDTAMYLCATSSGGGDQPQHFGDGTRLSIL.

A few counts support this clone. The gene calls are TRBV7-2 and TRBJ2-3; 10 bases match TRBD2. Germline CDR1 is SGHTA and CDR2 is FQGNSA. CDR3 length equals 14 residues. Losses at the gene ends were 5 bases for V and 3 bases for J; bases not matched to a gene: 2. CDR3 sequence (DNA): TGTGCCAGCAGCCCTAGCGGGGGAACAGATACGCAGTATTTT. This translates into CASSPSGGTDTQYF.

This clone was picked up a small number of times. In DNA, the CDR3 is TGTGCCAGCAGCTTAGATAATGGGGCCACAAACACCATATATTTT. Residues: CASSLDNGATNTIYF. The V gene is TRBV11-2, the J gene TRBJ1-3, with D perhaps matching TRBD1 (5 bases). Trimming stripped 0 bases from V and 6 bases from J, with 12 bases between. The length of the CDR3 is 15 residues. Looked up from germline, CDR1 is SGHAT and CDR2 is FQNNGV.

This sequence joins TRBV25-1 and TRBJ2-3; D might be TRBD1 (5 bases). Looked up from germline, CDR1 is MGHDK and CDR2 is SYGVNS. The length of the CDR3 is 12 residues. Trimming stripped 6 bases from V and 4 bases from J, with 8 bases between. CDR3 loop: CASRTTADTQYF. The CDR3 DNA reads as TGTGCCAGCAGGACGACAGCAGATACGCAGTATTTT.

This chain joins TRBV7-8 and TRBJ1-1; 8 positions agree with TRBD1. Looked up from germline, CDR1 is SGHVS and CDR2 is FQNEAQ. J lost 8 bases, V lost 1 base, and 0 bases had no gene match. CDR3 length: 12 amino acids. The CDR3 nucleotides read TGTGCCAGCAGCTTAGGGGACAGGGAAGCTTTCTTT. Its translation: CASSLGDREAFF.

The rearrangement uses TRBV5-6 and TRBJ2-5, with unresolved D. The CDR3 consists of 14 residues. Germline CDR1 is SGHDT and CDR2 is YYEEEE. V shed 2 bases and J shed 4 bases, with 12 bases lying between them. In DNA form, the CDR3 reads TGTGCCAGCAGCTTAGACTCGCTCCGAGAGACCCAGTACTTC. Protein product: CASSLDSLRETQYF.

V gene TRBV3-1 (or the pseudogene TRBV3-2) combines with J gene TRBJ2-3, with 7 bases fitting TRBD2. CDR1 and CDR2 (germline): LGHDT, YNNKEL (reference sequence). V shed 1 base and J 4 bases; nucleotides not matched to a gene: 5. This CDR3 comprises 15 residues. The CDR3 is CASSQVAGEPDTQYF. DNA for the CDR3: TGTGCCAGCAGCCAAGTGGCGGGGGAACCAGATACGCAGTATTTT.